This entry lists 17 T cell receptor beta chains sequenced from one sample in a study of CD8 T cells in ankylosing spondylitis. TCRdb redid the calling of the 5' RACE reads with MiXCR, one entry per CDR3 protein. The data contain about 240,000 distinct CDR3 sequences, approximately 12% of them singletons. The sequenced sample was blood, either unsorted or a sorted T cell fraction (not recorded which). Receptor source: a male donor with ankylosing spondylitis or in good health (not recorded which).

This clonotype was observed many times. V gene TRBV7-8 combines with J gene TRBJ2-6; no clear D gene. V shed 5 bases and J shed 2 bases, with 4 bases lying between them. The CDR3 totals 13 residues. Germline values: CDR1 SGHVS, CDR2 FQNEAQ. This CDR3 reads CASSQAGANVLTF. The CDR3 nucleotides read TGTGCCAGCAGCCAAGCTGGGGCCAACGTCCTGACTTTC.

This clonotype was counted at least ten times. The genes are TRBV4-1 and TRBJ1-4; possibly TRBD1 for D (6 bases). This CDR3 is built from 16 residues. From germline, CDR1 is MGHRA and CDR2 YSYEKL. V lost 1 base, J lost 0 bases, and 9 bases lay in between. The CDR3: CASSQVSGATNEKLFF. For the CDR3, the DNA is TGCGCCAGCAGCCAAGTATCAGGGGCAACTAATGAAAAACTGTTTTTT.

In this sample, this clonotype turned up many times. The chain joins TRBV7-7 to TRBJ2-5; unclear D gene. This CDR3 is 14 amino acids long. Looked up from germline, CDR1 is SSHAT and CDR2 is FNYEAQ (reference sequence). Trimming cost V 5 bases and J 4 bases, with 14 bases left between them. The CDR3 loop is CASSPSRIRETQYF. Written as DNA, the CDR3 is TGTGCCAGCAGCCCCTCCCGGATACGAGAGACCCAGTACTTC.

The rearrangement uses TRBV5-1 and TRBJ2-3; D possibly corresponds to TRBD2 (5 bases). Germline CDR1 is SGHRS and CDR2 is YFSETQ. V lost 6 bases, J lost 4 bases, and 15 bases lay in between. The CDR3 is made up of 14 amino acids. CDR3 residues: CASKEAGRADTQYF. DNA of the CDR3: TGCGCCAGCAAGGAGGCGGGTAGGGCAGATACGCAGTATTTT.

This clonotype showed up many times. The chain is built from TRBV24-1 and TRBJ1-4; no clear D gene. From germline, CDR1 is KGHDR and CDR2 SFDVKD. The CDR3 consists of 11 residues. V was cut by 9 bases and J by 3 bases, with 4 bases left in between. As DNA, the CDR3 is TGTGCCACCCCTTCTAATGAAAAACTGTTTTTT. This encodes CATPSNEKLFF.

Many counts were recorded for this clonotype. The genes are TRBV29-1 and TRBJ1-1; D is perhaps TRBD1 (5 bases). This CDR3 is built from 13 residues. The V end was cut by 5 bases, the J end by 4 bases, with 14 bases between. Germline loops: CDR1 SQVTM, CDR2 ANQGSEA. The DNA for the CDR3 is TGCAGCGTTATCGGGGCCCAGGGCACTGAAGCTTTCTTT. Its protein product is CSVIGAQGTEAFF.

This clonotype came up a few times. A clone one base away is much larger, so this may be a read error. This chain uses TRBV20-1 with TRBJ2-5; 7 bases are shared with TRBD2. Germline values: CDR1 DFQATT, CDR2 SNEGSKA (reference sequence). The V segment lost 5 bases and the J segment 1 base; nucleotides outside the gene matches: 7. This CDR3 has 14 residues. CDR3 sequence: CSAAPASGQETQYF. CDR3 nucleotides: TGCAGTGCTGCCCCGGCTAGCGGCCAAGAGACCCAGTACTTC.

This clonotype was seen at least ten times. The chain combines TRBV9 with TRBJ2-3, with 7 bases matching TRBD2. The CDR3 contains 16 residues. Germline V gives CDR1 SGDLS, CDR2 YYNGEE. V trimming: 3 bases; J trimming: 6 bases; junction bases outside the gene matches: 13. CDR3 DNA sequence: TGTGCCAGCAGCGACCGGCGGGAGATCGCTTGGGATACGCAGTATTTT. Translating it yields CASSDRREIAWDTQYF.

Ten or more counts support this clonotype. V and J are TRBV6-5 and TRBJ2-7; 7 positions agree with TRBD2. The ends lost 4 bases at V and 3 bases at J; junction bases unmatched: 9. This CDR3 is 15 amino acids long. Per the germline V gene, CDR1 is MNHEY and CDR2 is SVGAGI. The CDR3 protein is CASSSTERDFYEQYF. The CDR3 region has the DNA TGTGCCAGCAGTTCGACCGAGCGGGATTTCTACGAGCAGTACTTC.

This clonotype was observed many times. The chain recombines TRBV20-1 with TRBJ2-3; 7 nucleotides line up with TRBD2. The CDR3 length is 14 residues. The junction had 9 bases not matched to a gene; V was cut back by 4 bases and J by 5 bases. Germline V gene data show CDR1 as DFQATT and CDR2 as SNEGSKA (reference sequence). CDR3: CSAMAGGSGDTQYF. For the CDR3, the DNA is TGCAGTGCTATGGCGGGCGGGAGCGGAGATACGCAGTATTTT.

The rearrangement uses TRBV11-2 and TRBJ2-4; 11 bases agree with TRBD2. Per the germline V gene, CDR1 is SGHAT and CDR2 is FQNNGV. V was clipped by 2 bases and J by 2 bases; unmatched bases: 5. The CDR3 has 17 amino acids. The CDR3 region has the DNA TGTGCCAGCAGCTTACTTCTAGCGGGAGGCCCCAAAAACATTCAGTACTTC. Protein: CASSLLLAGGPKNIQYF.

The V call is TRBV2, the J call TRBJ2-2; 7 bases align to TRBD2. Germline values: CDR1 SNHLY, CDR2 FYNNEI. The CDR3 contains 14 residues. V lost 7 bases to trimming and J lost 2 bases; unmatched junction nucleotides: 4. The CDR3 DNA is TGTGCCAGCATTCGACTAGCTAACACCGGGGAGCTGTTTTTT. Its protein product is CASIRLANTGELFF.

There are many counts of this clonotype. This chain links TRBV5-6 with TRBJ2-2; D uncertain. Trimming shortened V by 4 bases and J by 9 bases, and 13 bases separated the two germline ends. Germline lookup yields CDR1 SGHDT and CDR2 YYEEEE. The CDR3 spans 13 residues. The CDR3 DNA sequence: TGTGCCAGCAGCCTGGGATCAGAGCGGGAGCTGTTTTTT. Its protein is CASSLGSERELFF.

Note on this clonotype: The germline gene is not matched at one end of the junction; a read error may be the cause. The chain links TRBV20-1 to TRBJ1-2; D is undetermined. The CDR3 sequence is 13 residues long. In germline, CDR1 is DFQATT, CDR2 SNEGSKA (reference sequence). The CDR3 spells CSAGPNVEYDYTF. The DNA of the CDR3 is TGCAGTGCTGGCCCCAATGTGGAGTATGACTACACCTTC.

This clonotype was recorded many times. This chain uses TRBV12-3 or TRBV12-4 with TRBJ2-2; D is unclear. With 7 bases removed from V and 5 bases from J, the gap between germline ends came to 11 bases. CDR3 length: 13 amino acids. The CDR3 bases are TGTGCCAGCAAAATGGGCAGGACCGGGGAGCTGTTTTTT. This gives the protein CASKMGRTGELFF.

The chain is built from TRBV11-1 and TRBJ2-5; 12 nucleotides line up with TRBD2. Trimming cost V 0 bases and J 7 bases; bases outside gene matches: 12. Germline V gene sequence: CDR1 SGHAT, CDR2 FQDESV (reference sequence). The CDR3 extends over 18 amino acids. The CDR3 nucleotides read TGTGCCAGCAGCTTAGCGCTCCTAGCGGGAGGGCCTCGGCCGACCCAGTACTTC. This codes for CASSLALLAGGPRPTQYF.

In its sample, this clonotype was seen many times. The gene calls are TRBV5-1 and TRBJ1-5; possibly TRBD1 for D (5 bases). Trimming removed 0 bases from V and 1 base from J, with 14 bases in between. The length of the CDR3 is 17 residues. Germline V gene data show CDR1 as SGHRS and CDR2 as YFSETQ. The CDR3 spells CASSLDPTGGSNQPQHF. In DNA, the CDR3 is TGCGCCAGCAGCTTGGACCCTACAGGAGGGAGCAATCAGCCCCAGCATTTT. The full variable domain, completed using reference TRBV5-1 and TRBJ1-5, is KAGVTQTPRYLIKTRGQQVTLSCSPISGHRSVSWYQQTPGQGLQFLFEYFSETQRNKGNFPGRFSGRQFSNSRSEMNVSTLELGDSALYLCASSLDPTGGSNQPQHFGDGTRLSIL.